This TCR beta chain was identified during a study of blood T cells in healthy people across ages. Background on the study: Roughly one uniquely barcoded beta molecule per two T cells was captured. General study results and limits: Relative to aged donors, long-lived donors carried more naive CD4+ cells and displayed higher diversity.

Drawn from each donor were roughly 10 milliliters of peripheral blood. A second PCR, run for roughly 7 to 11 cycles, used a sample-barcoded 5' primer plus a J-beta primer mix. TCRdb analysed the 5' RACE reads with MiXCR anew, one entry per CDR3 protein. Of hundreds of thousands of distinct CDR3 sequences listed, roughly two fifths are singletons. In the case of this clonotype: Its antigen remains unknown.

With 2 bases removed from V and 0 bases from J, the gap between germline ends came to 21 bases. CDR1 and CDR2 (germline): SEHNR, FQNEAQ (reference sequence). The CDR3 loop spans 19 amino acids. Sequenced: blood. This clonotype was sampled from an older man in good health. The chain links TRBV7-9 to TRBJ2-3, with a possible D match to TRBD2 (5 bases). The CDR3 is CASSLRERSGTISTDTQYF. CDR3 nucleotides: TGTGCCAGCAGCTTAAGGGAGAGATCAGGAACCATTAGCACAGATACGCAGTATTTT.